This TCR beta chain was recovered during a study of Ad26.COV2.S vaccination and SARS-CoV-2 variants. Treatment defined: around 19 received Ad26.COV2.S at low or high dose, single or two shots; roughly five received placebo; per-sample allocation not given. Sampling was performed 63 days after the first vaccine or placebo injection. Assay used: immunoSEQ multiplex PCR; TCRdb lists only in-frame clones, some missing. The sample has approximately 300,000 clones, about 86% seen once. V was clipped by 4 bases and J by 6 bases, with 13 bases between them. Germline lookup yields CDR1 SGHNT and CDR2 YYREEE (reference sequence). The CDR3 loop spans 13 amino acids.

The sequencing here drew on peripheral blood, taken in a trial of Ad26.COV2.S vaccine versus placebo. This receptor was identified in a person between 18 and 65 years old who received the Ad26.COV2.S COVID-19 vaccine or a placebo. The rearrangement joins TRBV5-4 to TRBJ1-2, with a weak D call TRBD1 (5 bases). The DNA of the CDR3 is TGTGCCAGCAGCCGACAAGGGACGGATGGCTACACCTTC. Its translation is CASSRQGTDGYTF.